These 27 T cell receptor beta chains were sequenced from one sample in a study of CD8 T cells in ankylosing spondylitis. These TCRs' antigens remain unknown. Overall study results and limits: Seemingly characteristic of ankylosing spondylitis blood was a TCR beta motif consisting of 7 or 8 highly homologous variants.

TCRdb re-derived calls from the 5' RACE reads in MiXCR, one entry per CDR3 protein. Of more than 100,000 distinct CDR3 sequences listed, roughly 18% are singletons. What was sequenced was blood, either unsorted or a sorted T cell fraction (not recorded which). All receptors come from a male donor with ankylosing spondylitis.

The CDR3 bases are TGCAGTGCTAGGCCACCGCGACAGGGAGGATGGTCACCCCTCCACTTT. Residues: CSARPPRQGGWSPLHF. This chain uses TRBV20-1 with TRBJ1-6; 7 positions agree with TRBD1. The CDR3 totals 16 residues. The V segment lost 3 bases and the J segment 10 bases; nucleotides outside the gene matches: 15. Germline V gives CDR1 DFQATT, CDR2 SNEGSKA (reference sequence).

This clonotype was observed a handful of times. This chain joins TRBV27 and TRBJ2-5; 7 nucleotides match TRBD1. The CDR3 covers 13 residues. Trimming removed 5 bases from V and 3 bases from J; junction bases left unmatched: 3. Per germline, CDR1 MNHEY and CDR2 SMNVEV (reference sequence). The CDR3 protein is CASSPGTEETQYF. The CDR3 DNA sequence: TGTGCCAGCAGTCCAGGGACAGAAGAGACCCAGTACTTC.

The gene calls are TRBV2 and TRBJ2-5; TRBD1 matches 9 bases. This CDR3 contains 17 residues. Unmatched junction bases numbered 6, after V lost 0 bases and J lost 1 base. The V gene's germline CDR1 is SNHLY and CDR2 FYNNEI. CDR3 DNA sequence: TGTGCCAGCAGTGAAGCTAGGGGGACAGGGTTCCAAGAGACCCAGTACTTC. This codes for CASSEARGTGFQETQYF.

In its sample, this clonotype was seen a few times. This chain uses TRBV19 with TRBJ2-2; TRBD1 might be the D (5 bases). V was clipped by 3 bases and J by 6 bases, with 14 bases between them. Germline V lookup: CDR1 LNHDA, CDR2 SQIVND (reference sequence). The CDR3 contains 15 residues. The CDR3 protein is CASSIQQGGAGELFF. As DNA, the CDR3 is TGTGCCAGTAGTATTCAGCAGGGCGGTGCCGGGGAGCTGTTTTTT.

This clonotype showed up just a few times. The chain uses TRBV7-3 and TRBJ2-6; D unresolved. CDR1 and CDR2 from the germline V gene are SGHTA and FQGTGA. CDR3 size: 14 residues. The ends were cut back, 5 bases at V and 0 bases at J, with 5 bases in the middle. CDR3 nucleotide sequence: TGTGCCAGCAGCCAGGACTCTGGGGCCAACGTCCTGACTTTC. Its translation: CASSQDSGANVLTF.

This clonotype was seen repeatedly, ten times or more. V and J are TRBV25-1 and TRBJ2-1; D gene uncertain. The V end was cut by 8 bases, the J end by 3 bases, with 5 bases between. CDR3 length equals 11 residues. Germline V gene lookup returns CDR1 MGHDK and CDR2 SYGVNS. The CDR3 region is CASSYYNEQFF. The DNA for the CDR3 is TGTGCCAGCTCATACTACAATGAGCAGTTCTTC.

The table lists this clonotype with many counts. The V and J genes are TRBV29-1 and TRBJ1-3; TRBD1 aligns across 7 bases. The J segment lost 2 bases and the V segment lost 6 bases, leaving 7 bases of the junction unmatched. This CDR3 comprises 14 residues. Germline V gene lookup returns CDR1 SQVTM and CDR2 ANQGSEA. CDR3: CSVRDSTTGNTIYF. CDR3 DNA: TGCAGCGTCCGGGACAGTACAACTGGAAACACCATATATTTT.

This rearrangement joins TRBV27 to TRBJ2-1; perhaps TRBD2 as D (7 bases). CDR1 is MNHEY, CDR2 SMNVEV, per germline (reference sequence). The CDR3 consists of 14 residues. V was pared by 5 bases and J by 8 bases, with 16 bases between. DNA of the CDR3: TGTGCCAGCAGTGATAGGGGGGGGGGCTATGAGCAGTTCTTC. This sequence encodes CASSDRGGGYEQFF.

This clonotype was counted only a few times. This CDR3 reads CASSSHRGLSYNEQFF. The CDR3, as DNA: TGTGCCAGCAGTTCCCACAGGGGGCTCTCCTACAATGAGCAGTTCTTC. The J gene is TRBJ2-1, the V gene TRBV6-2 or TRBV6-3; TRBD1 matches 9 bases. V shed 4 bases and J 0 bases; nucleotides not matched to a gene: 4. This CDR3 spans 16 amino acids. Looked up from germline, CDR1 is MNHEY and CDR2 is SVGEGT.

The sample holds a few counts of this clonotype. CDR3 protein: CAWSVDPIKLNTEAFF. CDR3 in DNA: TGTGCCTGGAGTGTAGATCCCATCAAGTTGAACACTGAAGCTTTCTTT. This chain joins TRBV30 and TRBJ1-1, with D uncertain. V lost 0 bases and J 0 bases, leaving 14 bases between the germline ends. The CDR3 extends over 16 amino acids. Germline values: CDR1 GTSNPN, CDR2 SVGIG (reference sequence).

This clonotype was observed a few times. CDR3 residues: CASSPLGARTFF. In DNA form, the CDR3 reads TGTGCCAGCAGTCCCCTGGGGGCTAGGACTTTCTTT. V gene TRBV27 combines with J gene TRBJ1-1, with a possible D match to TRBD1 (6 bases). This CDR3 is built from 12 residues. Trimming shortened V by 5 bases and J by 12 bases, and 16 bases separated the two germline ends. CDR1 MNHEY and CDR2 SMNVEV come from the germline V gene (reference sequence).

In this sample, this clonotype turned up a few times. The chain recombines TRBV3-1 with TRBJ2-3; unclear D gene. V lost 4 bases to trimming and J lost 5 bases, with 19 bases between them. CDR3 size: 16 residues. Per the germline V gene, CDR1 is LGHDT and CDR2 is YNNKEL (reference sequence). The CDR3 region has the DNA TGTGCCAGCAGCCCTGTGGTAGCCGGGTATATAGATACGCAGTATTTT. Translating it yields CASSPVVAGYIDTQYF.

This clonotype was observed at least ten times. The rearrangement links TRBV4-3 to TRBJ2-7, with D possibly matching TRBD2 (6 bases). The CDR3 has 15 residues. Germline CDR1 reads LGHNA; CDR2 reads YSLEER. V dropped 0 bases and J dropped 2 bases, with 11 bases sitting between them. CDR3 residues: CASSQDRAGPYEQYF. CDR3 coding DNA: TGCGCCAGCAGCCAAGATAGGGCGGGACCCTACGAGCAGTACTTC.

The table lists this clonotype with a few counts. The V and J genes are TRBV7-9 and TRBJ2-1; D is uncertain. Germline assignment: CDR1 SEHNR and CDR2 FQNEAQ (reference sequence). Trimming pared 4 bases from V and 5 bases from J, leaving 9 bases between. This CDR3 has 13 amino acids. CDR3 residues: CASSSGPHNEQFF. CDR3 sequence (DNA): TGTGCCAGCAGCTCCGGGCCCCACAATGAGCAGTTCTTC.

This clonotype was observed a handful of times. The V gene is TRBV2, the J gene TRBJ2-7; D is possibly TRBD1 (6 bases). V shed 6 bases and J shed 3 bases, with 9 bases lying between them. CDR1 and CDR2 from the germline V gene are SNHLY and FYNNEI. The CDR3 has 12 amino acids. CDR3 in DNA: TGTGCCAGCAGGGACAGCGACTACGAGCAGTACTTC. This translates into CASRDSDYEQYF.

The CDR3 DNA reads TGTGCCAGCAAACCCGGACTAACCGGGACGGGACCCTACGAGCAGTACTTC. Its protein is CASKPGLTGTGPYEQYF. This chain links TRBV6-1 with TRBJ2-7, with a possible D match to TRBD2 (6 bases). The V end lost 7 bases, the J end lost 2 bases, and 24 bases lay between the germline ends. Germline CDR1 and CDR2: MNHNS and SASEGT. The CDR3 loop spans 17 amino acids.

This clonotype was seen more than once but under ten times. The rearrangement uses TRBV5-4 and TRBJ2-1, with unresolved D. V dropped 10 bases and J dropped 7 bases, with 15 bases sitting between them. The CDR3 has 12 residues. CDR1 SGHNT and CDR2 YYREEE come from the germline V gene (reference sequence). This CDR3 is CAAVALGNEQFF. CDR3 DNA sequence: TGTGCCGCAGTGGCCTTGGGGAATGAGCAGTTCTTC.

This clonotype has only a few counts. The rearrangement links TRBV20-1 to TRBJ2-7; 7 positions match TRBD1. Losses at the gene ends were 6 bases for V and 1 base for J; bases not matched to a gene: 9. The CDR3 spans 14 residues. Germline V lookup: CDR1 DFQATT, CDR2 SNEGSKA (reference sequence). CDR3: CSAEKLGQSYEQYF. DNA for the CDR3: TGCAGTGCCGAGAAGTTGGGACAGTCCTACGAGCAGTACTTC.

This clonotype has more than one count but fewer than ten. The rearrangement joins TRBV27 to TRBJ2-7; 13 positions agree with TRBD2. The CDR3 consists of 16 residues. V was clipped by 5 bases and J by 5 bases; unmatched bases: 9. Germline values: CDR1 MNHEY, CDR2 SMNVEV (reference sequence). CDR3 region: CASSLGTSGIRDEQYF. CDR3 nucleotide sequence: TGTGCCAGCAGTCTGGGGACTAGCGGGATACGGGACGAGCAGTACTTC.

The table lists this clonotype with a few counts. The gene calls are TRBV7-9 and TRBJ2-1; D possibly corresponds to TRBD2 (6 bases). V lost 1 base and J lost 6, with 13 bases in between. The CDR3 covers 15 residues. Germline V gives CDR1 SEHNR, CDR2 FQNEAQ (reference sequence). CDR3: CASSLGAGRFNEQFF. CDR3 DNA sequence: TGTGCCAGCAGCTTAGGGGCGGGGAGATTCAATGAGCAGTTCTTC.

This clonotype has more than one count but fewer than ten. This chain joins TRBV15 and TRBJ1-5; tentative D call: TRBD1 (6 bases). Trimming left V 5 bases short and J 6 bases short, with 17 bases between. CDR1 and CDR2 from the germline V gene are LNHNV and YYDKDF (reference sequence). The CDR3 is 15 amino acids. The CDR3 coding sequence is TGTGCCACCAGCGGCCGAGGGGGTTCCGGTCAGCCCCAGCATTTT. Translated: CATSGRGGSGQPQHF.

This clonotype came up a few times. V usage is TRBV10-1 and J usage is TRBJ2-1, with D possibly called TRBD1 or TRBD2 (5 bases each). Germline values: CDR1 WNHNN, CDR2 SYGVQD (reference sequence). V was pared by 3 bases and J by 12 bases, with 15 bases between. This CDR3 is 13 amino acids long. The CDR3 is CASSELLGERQFF. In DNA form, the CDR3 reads TGCGCCAGCAGTGAATTATTGGGGGAAAGGCAGTTCTTC.

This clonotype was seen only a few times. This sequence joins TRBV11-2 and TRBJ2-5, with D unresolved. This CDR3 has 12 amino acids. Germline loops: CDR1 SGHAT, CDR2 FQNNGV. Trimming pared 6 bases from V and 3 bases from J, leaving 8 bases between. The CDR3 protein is CASRRTEETQYF. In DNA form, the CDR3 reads TGTGCCAGCAGGCGGACGGAAGAGACCCAGTACTTC.

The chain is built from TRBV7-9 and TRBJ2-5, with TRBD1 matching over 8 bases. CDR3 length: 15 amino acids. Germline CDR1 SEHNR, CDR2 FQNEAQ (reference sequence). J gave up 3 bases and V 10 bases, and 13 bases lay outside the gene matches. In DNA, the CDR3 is TGTGCCACCCGCGACAGGGGTTTAGAGGAAGAGACCCAGTACTTC. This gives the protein CATRDRGLEEETQYF. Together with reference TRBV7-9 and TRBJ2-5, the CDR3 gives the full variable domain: DTGVSQNPRHKITKRGQNVTFRCDPISEHNRLYWYRQTLGQGPEFLTYFQNEAQLEKSRLLSDRFSAERPKGSFSTLEIQRTEQGDSAMYLCATRDRGLEEETQYFGPGTRLLVL.

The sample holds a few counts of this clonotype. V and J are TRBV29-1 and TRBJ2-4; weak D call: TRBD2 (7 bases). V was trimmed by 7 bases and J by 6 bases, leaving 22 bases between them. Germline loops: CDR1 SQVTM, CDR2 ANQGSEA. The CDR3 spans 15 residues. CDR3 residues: CSASRGGGGGNIQYF. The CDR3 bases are TGCAGCGCCTCCCGAGGGGGAGGGGGGGGAAACATTCAGTACTTC.

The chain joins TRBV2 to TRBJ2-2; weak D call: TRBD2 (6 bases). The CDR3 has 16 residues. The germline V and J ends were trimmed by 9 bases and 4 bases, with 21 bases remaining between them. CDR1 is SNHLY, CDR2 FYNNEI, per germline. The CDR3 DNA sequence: TGTGCCAGTCAACCGGGACTGCGGCCGGGCACCGGGGAGCTGTTTTTT. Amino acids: CASQPGLRPGTGELFF.

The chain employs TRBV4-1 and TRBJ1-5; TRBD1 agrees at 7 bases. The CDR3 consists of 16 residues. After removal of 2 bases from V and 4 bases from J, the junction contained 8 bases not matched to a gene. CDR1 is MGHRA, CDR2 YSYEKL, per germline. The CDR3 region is CASSQYRTGGNQPQHF. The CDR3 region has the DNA TGCGCCAGCAGCCAATACAGGACAGGTGGGAATCAGCCCCAGCATTTT.